These 10 T cell receptor beta chains were all obtained from the same sample, sequenced in a study of early T cells in non-severe SARS-CoV-2 infection (dated by TCRdb to the early 2020s). The library was built by means of 5' RACE. The sample was run on a NextSeq 500. TCRdb trimmed public reads at Q25 via fastp, called clones via MiXCR and kept in-frame beta chains. Rows are unified per CDR3 protein, each entry keeping the most common DNA and genes. A total of about 85,000 distinct CDR3 sequences appear in this sample, approximately 15% of them only once. The top ten constitute roughly 7% of the sample. What was sequenced was whole blood. Receptors originate from an adult who was a healthcare worker with PCR-confirmed SARS-CoV-2 infection or an uninfected control (not recorded which).

The chain carries TRBV5-6 and TRBJ2-3; 10 bases match TRBD2. The CDR3 covers 18 residues. CDR1 is SGHDT, CDR2 YYEEEE, per germline. Trimming at V came to 4 bases and at J to 3 bases, leaving 14 bases not matched to a gene. The CDR3 here is CASSPPTPLAGATDTQYF. The CDR3 region has the DNA TGTGCCAGCAGCCCACCTACACCGCTAGCGGGAGCGACAGATACGCAGTATTTT.

This clonotype was recorded at least ten times. CDR3 DNA sequence: TGCAGCGTTGTGAAAGAGGGACAGGGACGAAAACTGTTTTTT. It translates to CSVVKEGQGRKLFF. The rearrangement joins TRBV29-1 to TRBJ1-4; the match to TRBD1 covers 9 bases. Trimming cost V 4 bases and J 10 bases; bases outside gene matches: 10. The CDR3 totals 14 residues. The germline gives CDR1 SQVTM, CDR2 ANQGSEA.

This clonotype showed up many times. The genes are TRBV4-1 and TRBJ1-5; D remains unclear. V was cut by 3 bases and J by 7 bases, with 7 bases left in between. This CDR3 comprises 12 residues. Germline CDR1 MGHRA, CDR2 YSYEKL. The CDR3 nucleotides are TGCGCCAGCAGCCAGGGAGGCCAGCCCCAGCATTTT. Its translation is CASSQGGQPQHF.

This clonotype appeared a few times. The rearrangement uses TRBV29-1 and TRBJ2-3, with 8 bases fitting TRBD1. V trimming: 6 bases; J trimming: 2 bases; junction bases outside the gene matches: 10. Germline V CDR1 and CDR2: SQVTM, ANQGSEA. The CDR3 has 15 residues. CDR3 coding DNA: TGCAGCGTGTCAACACAGGGGGGTTCCACAGATACGCAGTATTTT. The encoded protein is CSVSTQGGSTDTQYF.

The table lists this clonotype with a few counts. This chain uses TRBV5-1 with TRBJ2-2; D not resolved. Trimming cost V 2 bases and J 7 bases, with 15 bases left between them. This CDR3 is built from 15 residues. Germline CDR1 and CDR2: SGHRS and YFSETQ. The CDR3 sequence is CASSFSFADGGELFF. CDR3 bases: TGCGCCAGCAGCTTTTCCTTCGCGGATGGCGGGGAGCTGTTTTTT. Full variable domain (rest looked up from reference TRBV5-1 and TRBJ2-2): KAGVTQTPRYLIKTRGQQVTLSCSPISGHRSVSWYQQTPGQGLQFLFEYFSETQRNKGNFPGRFSGRQFSNSRSEMNVSTLELGDSALYLCASSFSFADGGELFFGEGSRLTVL.

The V and J genes are TRBV10-1 and TRBJ2-1; TRBD1 agrees at 7 bases. J lost 3 bases, V lost 8 bases, and 10 bases had no gene match. The CDR3 runs to 15 residues. Germline lookup yields CDR1 WNHNN and CDR2 SYGVQD (reference sequence). This CDR3 reads CASYLRDSDYNEQFF. CDR3 nucleotide sequence: TGCGCCAGCTATCTCCGGGACAGCGACTACAATGAGCAGTTCTTC.

This clonotype was counted only a few times. The chain is built from TRBV11-2 and TRBJ2-1; 8 nucleotides align to TRBD2. The junction had 13 bases not matched to a gene; V was cut back by 4 bases and J by 8 bases. The CDR3 spans 16 residues. CDR1 and CDR2 from the germline V gene are SGHAT and FQNNGV. CDR3 in amino acids: CASSSPGSGSGHEQFF. As DNA, the CDR3 is TGTGCCAGCAGCTCGCCAGGAAGCGGGAGTGGGCATGAGCAGTTCTTC.

This clonotype has ten or more counts. This chain joins TRBV20-1 and TRBJ1-2; possible D gene TRBD1, 6 bases. CDR1 is DFQATT and CDR2 is SNEGSKA in the germline V gene (reference sequence). Trimming stripped 3 bases from V and 10 bases from J, with 12 bases between. The CDR3 is 11 residues long. CDR3 sequence: CSASRGFDYTF. CDR3 nucleotides: TGCAGTGCTAGCAGGGGATTTGACTACACCTTC.

The CDR3 nucleotides are TGCAGTGCCGCCGGGACAGGGGCATACGAGCAGTACTTC. This translates into CSAAGTGAYEQYF. The rearrangement joins TRBV20-1 to TRBJ2-7; 10 bases are shared with TRBD1. Germline V CDR1 and CDR2: DFQATT, SNEGSKA (reference sequence). CDR3 length equals 13 residues. With V trimmed by 6 bases and J by 4 bases, 6 bases remained unmatched.

The sample holds many counts of this clonotype. J is TRBJ2-5 and V is TRBV6-6; D remains ambiguous. The CDR3 is 13 amino acids. CDR1 is MNHNY and CDR2 is SVGAGI in the germline V gene (reference sequence). With 8 bases removed from V and 5 bases from J, the gap between germline ends came to 15 bases. The CDR3 is CASVNDGMETQYF. CDR3 DNA sequence: TGTGCCAGCGTCAATGATGGCATGGAGACCCAGTACTTC.